Each of the 13 T cell receptor beta chains below was sequenced from the same sample in a study of blood T cell repertoires in COVID-19. Measured with immunoSEQ multiplex PCR; TCRdb has only the in-frame clones, and not every one. The sample records some 250,000 clones, more than 65% being singletons. Specimen: peripheral blood. Receptors originate from a woman of 80 years or more with acute or convalescent COVID-19.

This clone was counted a few times. This chain connects TRBV5-1 to TRBJ2-1, with 8 bases identical to TRBD1. From germline, CDR1 is SGHRS and CDR2 YFSETQ. V dropped 7 bases and J dropped 5; count of bases not matched to a gene: 11. This CDR3 comprises 15 residues. CDR3 sequence (DNA): TGCGCCAGCCACCCAGCCCAGGGGGCCGACAATGAGCAGTTCTTC. This translates into CASHPAQGADNEQFF.

The rearrangement uses TRBV27 and TRBJ2-7; 10 positions match TRBD1. The CDR3 runs 15 residues. V lost 6 bases and J lost 2; bases outside the gene matches: 7. From germline, CDR1 is MNHEY and CDR2 SMNVEV (reference sequence). CDR3 protein: CASSRTGTGAYEQYF. CDR3 DNA sequence: TGTGCCAGCAGCCGTACCGGGACAGGGGCCTACGAGCAGTACTTC.

The chain links TRBV5-1 to TRBJ1-4; D call uncertain. V was pared by 5 bases and J by 6 bases, with 17 bases between. The CDR3 is 15 amino acids. The germline V gene has CDR1 SGHRS and CDR2 YFSETQ. CDR3: CASSVLSPTDEKLFF. In DNA, the CDR3 is TGCGCCAGCAGTGTACTCTCACCCACAGATGAAAAACTGTTTTTT. The entire variable domain, with the rest obtained from reference TRBV5-1 and TRBJ1-4, is as follows: KAGVTQTPRYLIKTRGQQVTLSCSPISGHRSVSWYQQTPGQGLQFLFEYFSETQRNKGNFPGRFSGRQFSNSRSEMNVSTLELGDSALYLCASSVLSPTDEKLFFGSGTQLSVL.

The V call is TRBV6-5, the J call TRBJ2-7; a possible D gene is TRBD1 (6 bases). The CDR3 covers 12 residues. Trimming removed 10 bases at V and 6 bases at J, with 16 bases between. CDR1 and CDR2 from the germline V gene are MNHEY and SVGAGI. CDR3 sequence (DNA): TGTGCCACCGGGACACCTGGGGGCGAGCAGTACTTC. Amino acid sequence: CATGTPGGEQYF.

V and J are TRBV19 and TRBJ1-5, with D possibly being TRBD1 (6 bases). The CDR3 covers 15 residues. Germline CDR1 is LNHDA and CDR2 is SQIVND (reference sequence). V lost 3 bases and J 4 bases, leaving 13 bases between the germline ends. CDR3: CASSINRQENQPQHF. In nucleotides, the CDR3 is TGTGCCAGTAGTATTAACCGACAGGAAAATCAGCCCCAGCATTTT.

This chain joins TRBV20-1 and TRBJ1-2, with D unclear. This CDR3 has 11 amino acids. Germline assignment: CDR1 DFQATT and CDR2 SNEGSKA (reference sequence). The ends were cut back, 4 bases at V and 3 bases at J, with 6 bases in the middle. CDR3: CSANMDYGYTF. CDR3 DNA: TGCAGTGCTAACATGGACTATGGCTACACCTTC.

Written as DNA, the CDR3 is TGTGCCAGCAGTTTCCCGGGTGGTGATACGCAGTATTTT. Translated, it gives CASSFPGGDTQYF. The V call is TRBV6-5, the J call TRBJ2-3; D remains ambiguous. This CDR3 is 13 amino acids long. The V end lost 4 bases, the J end lost 6 bases, and 11 bases lay between the germline ends. Germline CDR1 is MNHEY and CDR2 is SVGAGI.

CDR3 DNA: TGCCTCGGGAGTATCAACAATGAGCAGTTCTTC. Residues: CLGSINNEQFF. The genes are TRBV20-1 and TRBJ2-1; D might be TRBD2 (6 bases). Germline CDR1 reads DFQATT; CDR2 reads SNEGSKA (reference sequence). The CDR3 extends over 11 amino acids.

This sequence joins TRBV19 and TRBJ1-5; D remains unclear. The V gene lost 3 bases and the J gene lost 0 bases, with 12 bases spanning the gap. Germline V lookup: CDR1 LNHDA, CDR2 SQIVND (reference sequence). The CDR3 spans 16 residues. This CDR3 reads CASSIQGGISNQPQHF. The CDR3 DNA follows: TGTGCCAGTAGTATTCAAGGAGGGATTAGCAATCAGCCCCAGCATTTT.

This clone was seen only once. The chain has TRBV30 and TRBJ2-2, with 14 bases fitting TRBD2. CDR1 is GTSNPN, CDR2 SVGIG, per germline (reference sequence). Trimming at V came to 0 bases and at J to 5 bases, leaving 14 bases not matched to a gene. The CDR3 runs to 20 residues. Written as DNA, the CDR3 is TGTGCCTGGAGTGTACCAGGTAGACTAGCGGGGGGGCCGTGGACCGGGGAGCTGTTTTTT. Translation: CAWSVPGRLAGGPWTGELFF.

The V call is TRBV29-1, the J call TRBJ2-7, with D perhaps TRBD2 (6 bases). Looked up from germline, CDR1 is SQVTM and CDR2 is ANQGSEA. The CDR3 spans 12 residues. Trimming removed 3 bases from V and 3 bases from J, with 9 bases in between. The DNA for the CDR3 is TGCAGCGTTGATCACGGGGGCTACGAGCAGTACTTC. It specifies CSVDHGGYEQYF.

The chain is built from TRBV25-1 and TRBJ2-7; 8 nucleotides align to TRBD2. Germline CDR1 reads MGHDK; CDR2 reads SYGVNS. The V segment lost 6 bases and the J segment 5 bases; nucleotides outside the gene matches: 3. The CDR3 is 12 residues long. The DNA of the CDR3 is TGTGCCAGCAGAAGTAGCGGGAACGAGCAGTACTTC. Its protein is CASRSSGNEQYF.

The chain carries TRBV2 and TRBJ2-2; 7 nucleotides align to TRBD1. The CDR3 has 14 amino acids. Germline V gene lookup returns CDR1 SNHLY and CDR2 FYNNEI. The ends lost 4 bases at V and 7 bases at J; junction bases unmatched: 6. The CDR3 nucleotides read TGTGCCAGCAGTGCCCAGGGGGATGTCGGGGAGCTGTTTTTT. Its protein product is CASSAQGDVGELFF.